The 28 T cell receptor beta chains given below trace back to one sample, sequenced in a study of blood T cells in healthy people across ages (dated by TCRdb to between 2015 and 2016). Preparation of the library involved 5' RACE. Instrument on record: Illumina HiSeq 2500. A second PCR of about 6 to 12 cycles was run with a J-beta primer mix and a sample-barcoded 5' primer. The public reads were reprocessed in TCRdb via fastp at Q25 and MiXCR, keeping in-frame beta chains. Under each unique CDR3 protein, matching rows form one entry showing the most common genes and DNA. This sample lists about a million distinct CDR3 sequences; about 48% were detected once. The top ten clonotypes cover over 10% of the sample. What was sequenced was blood. These receptors all come from a man aged 25-45 years in good health.

There are a few counts of this clonotype. This rearrangement joins TRBV6-1 to TRBJ1-5, with 7 bases identical to TRBD1. CDR3 length: 15 residues. Germline V gene lookup returns CDR1 MNHNS and CDR2 SASEGT. The trim removed 5 bases at V and 0 bases at J, leaving 4 bases unmatched. In nucleotides, the CDR3 is TGTGCCAGCAGTCAGGACAGGCTTAGCAATCAGCCCCAGCATTTT. Protein product: CASSQDRLSNQPQHF.

This clonotype has only a few counts. The chain employs TRBV4-2 and TRBJ1-4, with D tentatively TRBD1 (5 bases). The CDR3 has 14 residues. Deletions cut 8 bases from V and 4 bases from J, with 14 bases between. CDR1 is LGHNA and CDR2 is YNFKEQ in the germline V gene. The CDR3 loop is CASQEGTINEKLFF. CDR3 sequence (DNA): TGTGCCAGCCAAGAGGGGACGATTAATGAAAAACTGTTTTTT.

The rearrangement joins TRBV6-5 to TRBJ1-5; 9 bases match TRBD1. This CDR3 comprises 13 residues. Trimming cost V 5 bases and J 9 bases; bases outside gene matches: 5. CDR1 and CDR2 (germline): MNHEY, SVGAGI. The CDR3 loop reads CASSPQGASPQHF. The DNA of the CDR3 is TGTGCCAGCAGTCCACAGGGGGCATCGCCCCAGCATTTT.

This clonotype was picked up one time. The chain has TRBV27 and TRBJ2-2; no clear D. Germline V lookup: CDR1 MNHEY, CDR2 SMNVEV (reference sequence). This CDR3 region has 14 residues. Deletions cut 4 bases from V and 4 bases from J, with 10 bases between. This chain's CDR3 is CASSYGWGTGELFF. CDR3 in DNA: TGTGCCAGCAGTTACGGTTGGGGCACCGGGGAGCTGTTTTTT.

The chain couples TRBV4-1 to TRBJ2-7; 10 nucleotides line up with TRBD2. The trim removed 5 bases at V and 1 base at J, leaving 8 bases unmatched. There are 16 residues in the CDR3. Looked up from germline, CDR1 is MGHRA and CDR2 is YSYEKL. CDR3 protein: CASSSYSGGASYEQYF. CDR3 DNA: TGCGCCAGCAGCTCCTACAGCGGGGGGGCTTCCTACGAGCAGTACTTC.

Details on this clonotype: A much larger clone differs by one base, so this may be a read error. This rearrangement joins TRBV9 to TRBJ2-3, with 7 bases fitting TRBD2. Per germline, CDR1 SGDLS and CDR2 YYNGEE. The CDR3 sequence is 15 residues long. V was clipped by 3 bases and J by 5 bases; unmatched bases: 9. CDR3 in amino acids: CASSGWRGSVDTQYF. CDR3 DNA sequence: TGTGCCAGCAGCGGATGGCGGGGGTCCGTAGATACGCAGTATTTT.

The V gene is TRBV11-2, the J gene TRBJ2-7; D gene unclear. This CDR3 comprises 15 residues. Trimming cost V 2 bases and J 2 bases, with 13 bases left between them. Germline CDR1 and CDR2: SGHAT and FQNNGV. The CDR3 DNA sequence: TGTGCCAGCAGCTTAATTAGAACAGACACCTACGAGCAGTACTTC. Amino acids: CASSLIRTDTYEQYF.

V and J are TRBV13 and TRBJ1-2; tentatively, D is TRBD1 (5 bases). Germline values: CDR1 PRHDT, CDR2 FYEKMQ (reference sequence). The CDR3 totals 16 residues. V was pared by 4 bases and J by 4 bases, with 19 bases between. The CDR3 region has the DNA TGTGCCAGCAGCTCCCCAACAGGTTGGGTTACCTATGGCTACACCTTC. It specifies CASSSPTGWVTYGYTF.

This chain joins TRBV9 and TRBJ1-6; no firm D call. The CDR3 has 14 residues. The germline gives CDR1 SGDLS, CDR2 YYNGEE. Trimming cost V 3 bases and J 6 bases, with 10 bases left between them. CDR3 sequence reads: CASSDQAGNSPLHF. In DNA form, the CDR3 reads TGTGCCAGCAGCGATCAGGCGGGTAATTCACCCCTCCACTTT.

This clonotype has only a few counts. V gene TRBV20-1 combines with J gene TRBJ1-2, with D perhaps matching TRBD1 (6 bases). The CDR3 has 15 residues. Germline CDR1 DFQATT, CDR2 SNEGSKA (reference sequence). V gave up 5 bases and J gave up 4 bases, with 20 bases separating them. The CDR3, as DNA: TGCAGTGCTCTTACTATCAAGGGGGGCAGCTATGGCTACACCTTC. This gives the protein CSALTIKGGSYGYTF.

This clonotype was recorded a few times. The chain couples TRBV20-1 to TRBJ1-4, with D unresolved. CDR1 and CDR2 (germline): DFQATT, SNEGSKA (reference sequence). The CDR3 is 15 residues long. The ends were cut back, 0 bases at V and 0 bases at J, with 8 bases in the middle. CDR3 sequence reads: CSARDYRATNEKLFF. The CDR3, as DNA: TGCAGTGCTAGAGATTACCGTGCAACTAATGAAAAACTGTTTTTT.

This clonotype was detected a few times. The chain joins TRBV6-4 to TRBJ2-1, with D perhaps TRBD1 (5 bases). V was clipped by 2 bases and J by 6 bases, with 14 bases between them. This CDR3 region has 15 residues. Germline assignment: CDR1 MRHNA and CDR2 SNTAGT. The CDR3 nucleotides read TGTGCCAGCAGTGACCCCGGGTGGGGCCTCAATGAGCAGTTCTTC. Its protein is CASSDPGWGLNEQFF.

V usage is TRBV12-3 or TRBV12-4 and J usage is TRBJ2-3; 9 nucleotides agree with TRBD2. The V and J ends lost 4 bases and 4 bases, in that order; junction bases with no gene match: 6. This CDR3 has 15 residues. The CDR3, as DNA: TGTGCCAGCAGTTACGGGACTAGCCCGTCAGATACGCAGTATTTT. It yields the protein CASSYGTSPSDTQYF.

This clonotype was counted between two and nine times. Because the CDR3's place on the DNA is in doubt, the DNA is left out and the CDR3 is given as listed by TCRdb. The chain combines TRBV6-2 or TRBV6-3 with TRBJ2-2; no DNA check was done on the table's D call, TRBD2. From its first to its last residue, the CDR3 has 15 amino acids. The germline CDR1 and CDR2 sequences are MNHEY and SVGEGT. The CDR3 loop is CATHPQGFGAGELFF.

This clonotype was detected only a few times. The rearrangement uses TRBV7-2 and TRBJ2-5; D unresolved. The DNA end is more similar to TRBJ2-7, so the J call may be wrong. CDR1 is SGHTA and CDR2 is FQGNSA in the germline V gene. The length of the CDR3 is 12 residues. CDR3 bases: TGTGCCAGCAGCTTATCTATCGACGAGCAGTACTTC. This gives the protein CASSLSIDEQYF.

This chain uses TRBV28 with TRBJ1-4; 8 positions agree with TRBD1. The CDR3 has 17 amino acids. Germline loops: CDR1 MDHEN, CDR2 SYDVKM. V lost 0 bases, J lost 2 bases, and 5 bases stayed unmatched. The CDR3 bases are TGTGCCAGCAGTTTATGGACTGGACAGGGCACTAATGAAAAACTGTTTTTT. Its translation is CASSLWTGQGTNEKLFF.

Worth noting for this clonotype: Mismatch with germline at one junction end may stem from a read error. V usage is TRBV7-2 and J usage is TRBJ2-1, with 11 bases identical to TRBD2. Germline CDR1 reads SGHTA; CDR2 reads FQGNSA. The CDR3 is 14 amino acids. CDR3 in amino acids: CASSIAGGPYEQFF. The CDR3 DNA sequence: TGTGCCAGCAGCATAGCGGGGGGGCCCTATGAGCAGTTCTTC.

This clonotype has a handful of counts. The V call is TRBV6-1, the J call TRBJ2-1, with D possibly matching TRBD2 (5 bases). Trimming stripped 5 bases from V and 0 bases from J, with 14 bases between. The V gene's germline CDR1 is MNHNS and CDR2 SASEGT. The CDR3 totals 16 residues. The CDR3 here is CASSPRTASSYNEQFF. DNA for the CDR3: TGTGCCAGCAGTCCGCGGACTGCGAGCTCCTACAATGAGCAGTTCTTC.

The chain carries TRBV6-1 and TRBJ2-5; D is possibly TRBD1 (6 bases). Trimming pared 4 bases from V and 2 bases from J, leaving 11 bases between. The V gene's germline CDR1 is MNHNS and CDR2 SASEGT. The CDR3 runs to 14 residues. CDR3 protein: CASSVQGSQETQYF. CDR3 sequence (DNA): TGTGCCAGCAGTGTACAGGGTTCACAAGAGACCCAGTACTTC.

The CDR3, as DNA: TGTGCCAGCAGCTCCCGGTGGGGCTACACCTTC. This codes for CASSSRWGYTF. The V gene is TRBV2, the J gene TRBJ1-2; unclear D gene. The CDR3 spans 11 residues. Germline V CDR1 and CDR2: SNHLY, FYNNEI. The V end lost 6 bases, the J end lost 8 bases, and 10 bases lay between the germline ends.

The chain combines TRBV5-6 with TRBJ1-6; D not resolved. CDR3 size: 14 residues. V shed 2 bases and J shed 9 bases, with 12 bases lying between them. Germline CDR1 SGHDT, CDR2 YYEEEE. CDR3 coding DNA: TGTGCCAGCAGCTTTCCAGATCCCGGTTCACCCCTCCACTTT. Protein: CASSFPDPGSPLHF.

The chain recombines TRBV20-1 with TRBJ2-3; 12 nucleotides align to TRBD2. Germline V gene sequence: CDR1 DFQATT, CDR2 SNEGSKA (reference sequence). Unmatched junction bases numbered 6, after V lost 5 bases and J lost 6 bases. CDR3 length: 14 residues. CDR3 region: CSAPLTSGGDTQYF. In DNA, the CDR3 is TGCAGTGCTCCTCTGACTAGCGGGGGTGATACGCAGTATTTT.

The rearrangement uses TRBV6-2 or TRBV6-3 and TRBJ2-1; no definite D call. Germline V gene sequence: CDR1 MNHEY, CDR2 SVGEGT. V gave up 9 bases and J gave up 7 bases, with 19 bases separating them. The CDR3 extends over 14 amino acids. The CDR3 reads CASKAVAERNEQFF. The CDR3 nucleotides are TGTGCCAGTAAAGCAGTGGCAGAAAGAAATGAGCAGTTCTTC.

The chain joins TRBV27 to TRBJ2-7, with D possibly matching TRBD1 (6 bases). The V gene lost 5 bases and the J gene lost 0 bases, with 17 bases spanning the gap. CDR1 is MNHEY and CDR2 is SMNVEV in the germline V gene (reference sequence). The CDR3 spans 16 residues. In nucleotides, the CDR3 is TGTGCCAGCAGTCCAGAAGACAGGCTCCTCTCCTACGAGCAGTACTTC. It encodes CASSPEDRLLSYEQYF.

This chain connects TRBV28 to TRBJ2-5, with 7 bases that match TRBD1. Near its end, the DNA agrees better with TRBJ2-7, so the J call may be wrong. The V gene's germline CDR1 is MDHEN and CDR2 SYDVKM. The length of the CDR3 is 14 residues. The CDR3 spells CASSQTGLRDEQYF. The CDR3 DNA is TGTGCCAGCAGTCAGACAGGGCTCCGGGACGAGCAGTACTTC.

The gene calls are TRBV28 and TRBJ2-7; TRBD2 might be the D (6 bases). This CDR3 is built from 14 residues. Trimming removed 3 bases from V and 4 bases from J, with 13 bases in between. In germline, CDR1 is MDHEN, CDR2 SYDVKM. The chain's CDR3 is CASSFGLARYEQYF. CDR3 nucleotides: TGTGCCAGCAGTTTCGGGCTAGCGAGATACGAGCAGTACTTC.

Notes on this clonotype: At one end the junction does not follow the germline gene, possibly because of a read error. The chain joins TRBV2 to TRBJ2-2; D gene uncertain. Germline V gives CDR1 SNHLY, CDR2 FYNNEI. This CDR3 has 15 residues. The DNA of the CDR3 is TGTGCCGGCAGTGTGGTTCCACCGTCCACCGGGGAGCTGTTTTTT. Its protein product is CAGSVVPPSTGELFF.

Ten or more counts support this clonotype. The rearrangement uses TRBV4-1 and TRBJ2-1; 7 bases agree with TRBD2. V shed 0 bases, J shed 9 bases, and the junction held 8 bases outside the gene matches. This CDR3 contains 15 residues. Germline lookup yields CDR1 MGHRA and CDR2 YSYEKL. CDR3 sequence reads: CASSQENVGGGEQFF. In DNA form, the CDR3 reads TGCGCCAGCAGCCAAGAAAACGTTGGGGGGGGTGAGCAGTTCTTC.